These T cell receptor delta chains were read from a single sample in a study of Vδ1+ human thymocytes. TCRdb re-processed the multiplex PCR reads via CATT. The sample holds over 45,000 delta-chain clones; more than 12% are singletons and the top ten take approximately 0.4%. Sequencing was performed on Vdelta1+ gamma-delta thymocytes from the thymus. Every receptor here comes from a girl under two years old who had congenital heart surgery. Both conserved end residues are part of each CDR3. D genes are given only for firm matches. The size field is filled for only some rows; it gives once, few, many or a size class.

-,TRDV1,TRDJ1,few,CALGARPSSPWWGIITDKLIF,TGTGCTCTTGGGGCCAGACCTTCCTCTCCTTGGTGGGGGATCATAACCGATAAACTCATCTTT
-,TRDV1,TRDJ1,-,CALGGHATFFPPTDKLIF,TGTGCTCTTGGGGGCCACGCCACCTTCTTCCCACCTACCGATAAACTCATCTTT
-,TRDV1,TRDJ1,few,CALGEINEAFPSTKGADKLIF,TGTGCTCTTGGGGAAATAAACGAAGCCTTCCCCAGTACCAAAGGGGCCGATAAACTCATCTTT
-,TRDV1,TRDJ1,few,CALGECTIQGSGLADKLIF,TGTGCTCTTGGGGAATGTACGATCCAGGGATCTGGGCTAGCCGATAAACTCATCTTT
TRDD3,TRDV1,TRDJ1,few,CALGDPRLPTGGYAVAVHTDKLIF,TGTGCTCTTGGGGACCCGCGTCTTCCTACTGGGGGATACGCGGTTGCGGTCCACACCGATAAACTCATCTTT
TRDD3,TRDV1,TRDJ1,-,CALGELATPVLGDTGGILTDKLIF,TGTGCTCTTGGGGAACTTGCCACCCCTGTACTGGGGGATACAGGGGGGATTCTCACCGATAAACTCATCTTT
TRDD3,TRDV1,TRDJ1,-,CALGELCGPKYWGAPDKLIF,TGTGCTCTTGGGGAACTTTGTGGTCCAAAGTACTGGGGGGCCCCCGATAAACTCATCTTT
-,TRDV1,TRDJ1,few,CALGELRPGPDKLIF,TGTGCTCTTGGGGAACTTCGGCCCGGGCCCGATAAACTCATCTTT
TRDD3,TRDV1,TRDJ1,few,CALGGRAGGYRRDKLIF,TGTGCTCTTGGGGGAAGAGCTGGGGGATACAGGAGAGATAAACTCATCTTT
TRDD3,TRDV1,TRDJ1,-,CALGDPGPLGDTIKYTDKLIF,TGTGCTCTTGGGGACCCCGGGCCGCTGGGGGATACAATCAAGTACACCGATAAACTCATCTTT
TRDD3,TRDV1,TRDJ1,few,CALGEPSDFLRRAGGYRTSYTDKLIF,TGTGCTCTTGGGGAACCGTCCGATTTCCTACGTAGAGCTGGGGGATACCGAACTTCCTACACCGATAAACTCATCTTT
TRDD3,TRAV29/DV5,TRDJ1,-,CAASAIKCGLLRWRIRVTDKLIF,TGTGCAGCAAGCGCGATTAAGTGTGGTCTATTACGTTGGAGGATACGGGTGACCGATAAACTCATCTTT
-,TRDV1,TRDJ1,few,CALGGVSRYTDKLIF,TGTGCTCTTGGGGGAGTCTCCAGGTACACCGATAAACTCATCTTT
TRDD3,TRDV1,TRDJ1,few,CALRPTWGIPYTDKLIF,TGTGCTCTGCGTCCTACCTGGGGGATACCGTACACCGATAAACTCATCTTT
TRDD3,TRDV1,TRDJ1,-,CALGELDARRGIRYTDKLIF,TGTGCTCTTGGGGAACTAGATGCACGTAGGGGGATTAGGTACACCGATAAACTCATCTTT
TRDD3,TRDV1,TRDJ1,-,CALGEERGIPTDKLIF,TGTGCTCTTGGGGAAGAAAGGGGGATACCCACCGATAAACTCATCTTT
-,TRDV2,TRDJ1,many,CACDRNNLGRIPYTDKLIF,TGTGCCTGTGACCGGAACAACCTAGGGAGGATACCCTACACCGATAAACTCATCTTT
-,TRDV2,TRDJ1,medium-sized,CACDTRLAVDKLIF,TGTGCCTGTGACACCCGTCTGGCCGTCGATAAACTCATCTTT
TRDD3,TRDV1,TRDJ1,-,CALGSTGGLPDKLIF,TGTGCCCTTGGGAGTACTGGGGGATTACCCGATAAACTCATCTTT
TRDD3,TRDV1,TRDJ1,-,CALGELSTYSQYWGIRADKLIF,TGTGCTCTTGGGGAACTCTCGACCTACTCCCAATACTGGGGGATACGCGCCGATAAACTCATCTTT
-,TRDV1,TRDJ1,-,CALGKGRSYRRTDKLIF,TGTGCTCTTGGGAAGGGGAGGTCCTACCGCCGCACCGATAAACTCATCTTT
-,TRDV1,TRDJ1,-,CALGERSLDTDKLIF,TGTGCTCTTGGGGAACGATCGCTAGACACCGATAAACTCATCTTT
TRDD3,TRDV1,TRDJ1,few,CALGENLFPHTGGHTDKLIF,TGTGCTCTTGGGGAGAATCTCTTCCCCCATACTGGGGGTCACACAGATAAACTCATCTTT